This is a list of T cell receptor beta chains from one sample in a study of T cells after posttransplantation cyclophosphamide. Some clones are missing from TCRdb's copy, which holds only in-frame ones; the method was immunoSEQ multiplex PCR. The data contain about 22,000 clones, around 85% of them seen just once; the ten biggest clones take up 9.5% to 13%. The sample in question was PBMCs, obtained after allogeneic stem cell transplant with posttransplant cyclophosphamide. Receptors were obtained from a female patient aged 30-39 years who received an allogeneic stem cell transplant from an unrelated donor, was CMV-positive, and had no GVHD. Some T cells may be transferred from the graft donor. The CDR3 runs from the conserved cysteine through the conserved F or W.

j_gene: TRBJ2-5; len: 15; v_gene: TRBV10-3; CDR3aa: CAISVKGQHQETQYF
j_gene: TRBJ1-6; len: 16; v_gene: TRBV4-3; CDR3aa: CASSQVRGQGNSPLHF
j_gene: TRBJ1-6; len: 12; v_gene: TRBV28; CDR3aa: CASTAPRGPLHF
j_gene: NA; len: 14; v_gene: TRBV28; CDR3aa: CASTLDRGTYEQYF
j_gene: TRBJ2-2; len: 14; v_gene: TRBV6-1; CDR3aa: CASRQVANTGELFF
j_gene: TRBJ1-1; len: 15; v_gene: TRBV5-1; CDR3aa: CASSLVVGQNTEAFF
j_gene: TRBJ1-5; len: 16; v_gene: TRBV7-2; CDR3aa: CASSLAPGTGGQPQHF
j_gene: TRBJ1-2; len: 17; v_gene: TRBV28; CDR3aa: CASRFRDRGYLNYGYTF
j_gene: TRBJ2-1; len: 16; v_gene: TRBV15; CDR3aa: CATSRDREGSYNEQFF
j_gene: TRBJ1-5; len: 15; v_gene: TRBV6-5; CDR3aa: CASSYPRDSNQPQHF
j_gene: TRBJ1-4; len: 16; v_gene: TRBV6-6; CDR3aa: CASSTTGTTRLEKLFF
j_gene: TRBJ1-1; len: 13; v_gene: TRBV30; CDR3aa: CAWSQTGDREAFF
j_gene: TRBJ2-1; len: 14; v_gene: TRBV6-6; CDR3aa: CASSYRDKYNEQFF
j_gene: TRBJ1-5; len: 14; v_gene: TRBV5-1; CDR3aa: CASSLGQGGQPQHF
j_gene: TRBJ2-4; len: 15; v_gene: TRBV27; CDR3aa: CASSPTVDRKNIQYF
j_gene: TRBJ2-3; len: 13; v_gene: TRBV7-3; CDR3aa: CASSLIAADTQYF
j_gene: TRBJ2-5; len: 14; v_gene: TRBV4-2; CDR3aa: CASSPGLVEETQYF
j_gene: TRBJ2-7; len: 15; v_gene: TRBV28; CDR3aa: CASTALGGAFYEQYF
j_gene: TRBJ2-5; len: 14; v_gene: TRBV25-1; CDR3aa: CASSEFDYQETQYF
j_gene: TRBJ1-4; len: 14; v_gene: TRBV6-6; CDR3aa: CASRPTASNEKLFF
j_gene: TRBJ1-2; len: 14; v_gene: TRBV12-5; CDR3aa: CASGLASWNYGYTF
j_gene: TRBJ1-6; len: 14; v_gene: TRBV15; CDR3aa: CATSRDRGLAPLHF
j_gene: TRBJ1-6; len: 18; v_gene: TRBV4-3; CDR3aa: CASSQDALDRDLWSPLHF
j_gene: TRBJ2-7; len: 15; v_gene: TRBV11-2; CDR3aa: CASSFRTAFAYEQYF
j_gene: TRBJ2-7; len: 14; v_gene: TRBV6-1; CDR3aa: CASRRDRGKYEQYF
j_gene: TRBJ1-5; len: 14; v_gene: TRBV9; CDR3aa: CASSETGDNQPQHF